Listed here are 9 T cell receptor beta chains from one sample, sequenced in a study of spatial heterogeneity in lung cancer. Findings of the study overall: Tumor mutation count correlated with how many alpha and beta TCRs expanded intratumorally.

Via MiXCR, TCRdb re-called the 5' RACE reads, giving one row per CDR3 protein. This sample has thousands of distinct CDR3 sequences, with around 47% found just once. The time point is: sample taken at primary tumor resection. These receptors have no known antigen. Sample: lung tumor tissue, taken at surgery. The receptors shown here come from a male donor with early-stage non-small cell lung cancer.

This clonotype was recorded a few times. The V call is TRBV10-3, the J call TRBJ1-3; D is undetermined. The V gene's germline CDR1 is ENHRY and CDR2 SYGVKD. Trimming cost V 11 bases and J 2 bases, with 13 bases left between them. The CDR3 sequence is 13 residues long. CDR3 region: CAVREGPGNTIYF. The CDR3 bases are TGTGCCGTAAGAGAGGGTCCTGGAAACACCATATATTTT.

This chain uses TRBV20-1 with TRBJ2-1; D is ambiguous. Trimming stripped 0 bases from V and 5 bases from J, with 20 bases between. CDR1 DFQATT and CDR2 SNEGSKA come from the germline V gene (reference sequence). The CDR3 runs to 17 residues. The CDR3 loop is CSAREGIKIRAHNEQFF. CDR3 DNA sequence: TGCAGTGCTAGAGAGGGGATAAAAATCCGTGCGCACAATGAGCAGTTCTTC.

This rearrangement joins TRBV11-2 to TRBJ1-2; D might be TRBD1 (5 bases). Trimming left V 7 bases short and J 7 bases short, with 19 bases between. Per germline, CDR1 SGHAT and CDR2 FQNNGV. The CDR3 covers 14 residues. CDR3 sequence reads: CASTPWGRAGGYTF. CDR3 nucleotides: TGTGCCAGCACCCCCTGGGGCAGGGCTGGTGGCTACACCTTC.

V and J are TRBV28 and TRBJ2-7; D is ambiguous. V lost 2 bases to trimming and J lost 3 bases, with 8 bases between them. The CDR3 loop spans 13 amino acids. Per germline, CDR1 MDHEN and CDR2 SYDVKM. CDR3 bases: TGTGCCAGCAGTTTAGGGCGGATCTACGAGCAGTACTTC. Amino acids: CASSLGRIYEQYF.

This clonotype has only a few counts. The chain recombines TRBV18 with TRBJ2-5; D may match TRBD1 or TRBD2 (5 bases each). Germline V lookup: CDR1 KGHSH, CDR2 LQKENI. The CDR3 runs 15 residues. Between the trimmed V and J ends, which lost 2 bases and 0 bases, there was a span of 10 bases. The CDR3 DNA reads TGTGCCAGCTCACCAGAGGGGCCGTACCAAGAGACCCAGTACTTC. This encodes CASSPEGPYQETQYF.

This chain connects TRBV5-1 to TRBJ1-1; D is uncertain. The V gene's germline CDR1 is SGHRS and CDR2 YFSETQ. Between the trimmed V and J ends, which lost 0 bases and 2 bases, there was a span of 5 bases. The CDR3 runs 13 residues. This chain's CDR3 is CASSLDRNTEAFF. The CDR3 nucleotides read TGCGCCAGCAGCTTGGACAGAAACACTGAAGCTTTCTTT.

The chain recombines TRBV10-3 with TRBJ2-1, with TRBD2 matching 7 bases. The CDR3 totals 17 residues. CDR1 ENHRY and CDR2 SYGVKD come from the germline V gene. The V gene end was trimmed by 3 bases and the J gene end by 4 bases; junction bases not matched to a gene: 12. The CDR3 region is CAISDQVGSGMYNEQFF. The CDR3 DNA is TGTGCCATCAGTGACCAAGTCGGGAGCGGGATGTACAATGAGCAGTTCTTC.

In its sample, this clonotype is medium-sized. J is TRBJ2-3 and V is TRBV5-4; weak D call: TRBD2 (5 bases). CDR3 length: 14 residues. Germline V lookup: CDR1 SGHNT, CDR2 YYREEE (reference sequence). V was pared by 0 bases and J by 4 bases, with 9 bases between. The CDR3, as DNA: TGTGCCAGCAGCTTGGGAGCGGAGTCAGATACGCAGTATTTT. Translated: CASSLGAESDTQYF.

The chain carries TRBV5-1 and TRBJ2-3; the D gene is possibly TRBD2 (5 bases). The CDR3 length is 13 residues. The V gene's germline CDR1 is SGHRS and CDR2 YFSETQ. Trimming took 0 bases from V and 4 from J, leaving 6 bases between them. The DNA for the CDR3 is TGCGCCAGCAGCTTGGAGAGGGCAGATACGCAGTATTTT. Translating it yields CASSLERADTQYF.